Sequencing of this T cell receptor beta chain was carried out in a study of T cell repertoires in cytomegalovirus infection. Notes on this clonotype: As yet, its antigen is unknown.

Trimming shortened V by 2 bases and J by 6 bases, and 10 bases separated the two germline ends. Germline CDR1 reads MRHNA; CDR2 reads SNTAGT. This CDR3 spans 13 amino acids. TCRdb reprocessed the reads with MiXCR, giving one entry per CDR3 protein. The repertoire has a few hundred thousand distinct CDR3 sequences, 40% of them found once; the top ten carry 48%. The rearrangement links TRBV6-4 to TRBJ2-5; D is unresolved. Here the sequenced sample was cultured PBMCs, taken from culture after CMV antigen stimulation. The receptor was isolated from a human donor in good health (CMV status not recorded). Some clones in this sample may be carry-over from other donors' samples. The CDR3 nucleotides read TGTGCCAGCAGTGACGACGCTGGGAAGACCCAGTACTTC. Amino acids: CASSDDAGKTQYF.